Presented here are 21 T cell receptor beta chains from one specimen sequenced in a study of OX40 agonist ivuxolimab in advanced cancers. Profiling relied on immunoSEQ multiplex PCR, and the TCRdb table lists in-frame clones only, not all of them. The sample comprises about 94,000 clones, 87% of which are singletons, and just over 0.3% rests with the top ten. Sequenced material: CD4+ or CD8+ T cells sorted from blood, taken in a trial of the OX40 agonist ivuxolimab. The receptor source for this set is an adult with an advanced solid tumor such as melanoma, head and neck, liver or kidney cancer.

The chain couples TRBV19 to TRBJ1-5; 8 bases align to TRBD1. The germline gives CDR1 LNHDA, CDR2 SQIVND (reference sequence). The V segment lost 5 bases and the J segment 4 bases; nucleotides outside the gene matches: 7. This CDR3 has 15 residues. The CDR3, as DNA: TGTGCCAGTAGTTTCCGACAGGGGCGGAATCAGCCCCAGCATTTT. Translated: CASSFRQGRNQPQHF.

The gene calls are TRBV18 and TRBJ1-6; D not resolved. This CDR3 comprises 16 residues. The germline V and J ends were trimmed by 3 bases and 0 bases, with 9 bases remaining between them. Germline lookup yields CDR1 KGHSH and CDR2 LQKENI. DNA for the CDR3: TGTGCCAGCTCACCCACGCGGAGCTCCTATAATTCACCCCTCCACTTT. Its translation is CASSPTRSSYNSPLHF.

This chain joins TRBV6-1 and TRBJ2-6; 7 bases fit TRBD1. The germline V gene has CDR1 MNHNS and CDR2 SASEGT. This CDR3 has 21 amino acids. V trimming: 2 bases; J trimming: 4 bases; junction bases outside the gene matches: 20. The CDR3 loop is CASSETTPGGTSRGGANVLTF. The CDR3 bases are TGTGCCAGCAGTGAAACCACCCCAGGGGGTACCTCAAGAGGGGGGGCCAACGTCCTGACTTTC.

The CDR3 here is CASSLGLAGAGDTQYF. The CDR3 DNA is TGCGCCAGCAGCTTAGGACTAGCGGGGGCTGGGGATACGCAGTATTTT. This sequence joins TRBV5-1 and TRBJ2-3; 13 bases are shared with TRBD2. V lost 2 bases, J lost 6 bases, and 6 bases stayed unmatched. The CDR3 covers 16 residues. The germline CDR1 and CDR2 sequences are SGHRS and YFSETQ. The full variable domain, completed using reference TRBV5-1 and TRBJ2-3, is KAGVTQTPRYLIKTRGQQVTLSCSPISGHRSVSWYQQTPGQGLQFLFEYFSETQRNKGNFPGRFSGRQFSNSRSEMNVSTLELGDSALYLCASSLGLAGAGDTQYFGPGTRLTVL.

Written as DNA, the CDR3 is TGTGCCAGCAGCCAGCAAGGTGGTGGGGCCAACGTCCTGACTTTC. The encoded protein is CASSQQGGGANVLTF. The chain employs TRBV5-4 and TRBJ2-6; no firm D call. V lost 4 bases and J lost 3, with 11 bases in between. The CDR3 totals 15 residues. CDR1 is SGHNT and CDR2 is YYREEE in the germline V gene (reference sequence).

The chain links TRBV10-2 to TRBJ1-1; D unresolved. This CDR3 is built from 14 residues. Trimming shortened V by 8 bases and J by 3 bases, and 16 bases separated the two germline ends. Germline values: CDR1 WSHSY, CDR2 SAAADI. The CDR3 nucleotides read TGCGCCAGCCTTGGGCCGGCGGTCGACACTGAAGCTTTCTTT. Translating gives CASLGPAVDTEAFF.

This sequence joins TRBV5-8 and TRBJ1-2; D may be TRBD1 (6 bases). Per the germline V gene, CDR1 is SGHTS and CDR2 is YDEGEE. The CDR3 covers 12 residues. V lost 4 bases to trimming and J lost 8 bases, with 12 bases between them. The DNA for the CDR3 is TGTGCCAGCAGCCTACAGGGTTTAGGCTACACCTTC. It translates to CASSLQGLGYTF.

The chain joins TRBV11-3 to TRBJ2-7, with D perhaps matching TRBD2 (6 bases). V dropped 3 bases and J dropped 6 bases, with 9 bases sitting between them. CDR3 length: 12 amino acids. CDR1 and CDR2 (germline): SGHNT, YENEEA. CDR3 coding DNA: TGTGCCAGCAGCTTTAGGGGAGGCGAGCAGTACTTC. It encodes CASSFRGGEQYF.

This clone was seen only once. The gene calls are TRBV2 and TRBJ2-5, with D possibly TRBD1 on 5 matching bases. The CDR3 runs 11 residues. V gave up 4 bases and J gave up 6 bases, with 6 bases separating them. Germline V gene sequence: CDR1 SNHLY, CDR2 FYNNEI. The CDR3 sequence: CASSGTKTQYF. DNA of the CDR3: TGTGCCAGCAGTGGGACAAAGACCCAGTACTTC.

The chain employs TRBV7-2 and TRBJ1-6; a possible D gene is TRBD1 (5 bases). Trimming left V 2 bases short and J 9 bases short, with 5 bases between. Germline CDR1 is SGHTA and CDR2 is FQGNSA. This CDR3 comprises 12 residues. The CDR3 sequence: CASSLRGSPLHF. For the CDR3, the DNA is TGTGCCAGCAGCTTAAGGGGTTCACCCCTCCACTTT.

V is TRBV6-5 and J is TRBJ1-2; D is possibly TRBD1 (5 bases). The CDR3 is 14 amino acids. Germline loops: CDR1 MNHEY, CDR2 SVGAGI. V was clipped by 6 bases and J by 4 bases, with 15 bases between them. The DNA for the CDR3 is TGTGCCAGCAGCGAAACTCGGGGGATCTATGGCTACACCTTC. Protein sequence: CASSETRGIYGYTF.

The genes are TRBV2 and TRBJ1-6; D is unresolved. Germline values: CDR1 SNHLY, CDR2 FYNNEI. V lost 3 bases and J lost 4, with 4 bases in between. This CDR3 has 13 residues. The CDR3: CASSDEYNSPLHF. CDR3 DNA: TGTGCCAGCAGTGATGAGTATAATTCACCCCTCCACTTT.

This clone appeared once. The V gene is TRBV5-6, the J gene TRBJ2-7; 7 bases agree with TRBD1. V was pared by 3 bases and J by 3 bases, with 6 bases of the junction left unmatched. CDR3 length equals 14 residues. Germline assignment: CDR1 SGHDT and CDR2 YYEEEE. CDR3 amino acids: CASSSRGLLYEQYF. In DNA form, the CDR3 reads TGTGCCAGCAGCTCCAGGGGGTTACTCTACGAGCAGTACTTC.

The chain links TRBV2 to TRBJ2-5, with TRBD2 identical over 8 bases. V gave up 5 bases and J gave up 2 bases; unmatched junction bases: 4. The germline gives CDR1 SNHLY, CDR2 FYNNEI. This CDR3 comprises 14 residues. CDR3 residues: CASSKGGGQETQYF. The CDR3 DNA reads TGTGCCAGCAGTAAGGGCGGGGGGCAAGAGACCCAGTACTTC.

By frequency in the sample, this clone is medium-sized. The chain couples TRBV23-1 to TRBJ1-6; D is uncertain. TRBV23-1 is given ORF status, its function remaining uncertain. The germline V and J ends were trimmed by 3 bases and 10 bases, with 4 bases remaining between them. The CDR3 runs to 11 residues. CDR3 coding DNA: TGCGCCAGCAGTCAGGGGTCACCCCTCCACTTT. This encodes CASSQGSPLHF.

The gene calls are TRBV7-2 and TRBJ1-1; D is undetermined. CDR1 and CDR2 from the germline V gene are SGHTA and FQGNSA. V lost 8 bases to trimming and J lost 2 bases, with 12 bases between them. The CDR3 is 13 amino acids. The CDR3 DNA reads as TGTGCCAGCGGGAAGCAGGCAAACACTGAAGCTTTCTTT. Translation gives CASGKQANTEAFF.

The chain links TRBV6-1 to TRBJ1-1; TRBD1 is a possible D gene (5 bases). Germline V gene sequence: CDR1 MNHNS, CDR2 SASEGT. V lost 6 bases to trimming and J lost 6 bases, with 14 bases between them. This CDR3 spans 13 amino acids. CDR3 region: CASRPDSGPEAFF. In nucleotides, the CDR3 is TGTGCCAGCAGGCCAGACTCAGGGCCTGAAGCTTTCTTT.

This chain joins TRBV5-8 and TRBJ2-3, with 10 bases identical to TRBD2. The germline V gene has CDR1 SGHTS and CDR2 YDEGEE. This CDR3 contains 16 residues. Trimming cost V 2 bases and J 3 bases; bases outside gene matches: 6. The CDR3 DNA is TGTGCCAGCAGCTTCGGAAAGCGGGGGGGGACAGATACGCAGTATTTT. Translating gives CASSFGKRGGTDTQYF.

This chain links TRBV30 with TRBJ2-7; 7 positions match TRBD1. Unmatched junction bases numbered 8, after V lost 2 bases and J lost 10 bases. Germline values: CDR1 GTSNPN, CDR2 SVGIG (reference sequence). This CDR3 is 12 amino acids long. The CDR3 region is CAWSSGQAGQYF. CDR3 DNA: TGTGCCTGGAGTTCAGGACAGGCTGGCCAGTACTTC.

This sequence joins TRBV5-5 and TRBJ2-5; 9 nucleotides align to TRBD1. The CDR3 loop spans 16 amino acids. The V gene end was trimmed by 2 bases and the J gene end by 2 bases; junction bases not matched to a gene: 7. Looked up from germline, CDR1 is SGHKS and CDR2 is YYEKEE (reference sequence). CDR3 region: CASSFSGQGYQETQYF. In DNA form, the CDR3 reads TGTGCCAGCAGCTTCTCGGGACAGGGTTATCAAGAGACCCAGTACTTC.

The chain is built from TRBV5-8 and TRBJ1-1; D ambiguous. Germline assignment: CDR1 SGHTS and CDR2 YDEGEE. The CDR3 contains 13 residues. V shed 1 base and J shed 2 bases, with 6 bases lying between them. The chain's CDR3 is CASSLWVNTEAFF. CDR3 in DNA: TGTGCCAGCAGCTTGTGGGTTAACACTGAAGCTTTCTTT.